The 9 T cell receptor beta chains below all came from one sample that was sequenced in a study of response to subunit inactivated influenza vaccine. TCRdb reprocessed the RT-PCR reads with MiXCR, giving one entry per CDR3 protein. The sample lists fewer than 350,000 distinct CDR3 sequences, about a fifth occurring once. The sequenced sample was PBMCs from blood, obtained about 20 months after vaccination. The receptors originated from a man aged 45 to 70 who received an inactivated influenza vaccine.

This clonotype showed up just a few times. The genes are TRBV5-1 and TRBJ1-6, with TRBD1 matching 7 bases. The J segment lost 7 bases and the V segment lost 1 base, leaving 5 bases of the junction unmatched. Germline V gives CDR1 SGHRS, CDR2 YFSETQ. The CDR3 spans 15 residues. The CDR3 protein is CASSLTGQENSPLHF. In DNA form, the CDR3 reads TGCGCCAGCAGCTTGACTGGACAGGAGAATTCACCCCTCCACTTT.

This sequence joins TRBV4-1 and TRBJ2-1, with TRBD2 matching 13 bases. The J segment lost 2 bases and the V segment lost 4 bases, leaving 2 bases of the junction unmatched. The CDR3 has 16 amino acids. Germline loops: CDR1 MGHRA, CDR2 YSYEKL. The CDR3 region is CASSRTSGGAYNEQFF. The CDR3 DNA follows: TGCGCCAGCAGCCGCACTAGCGGGGGGGCCTACAATGAGCAGTTCTTC.

This clonotype has only a few counts. The CDR3 coding sequence is TGCGCCAGCAGCCACGAGAGCACAGATACGCAGTATTTT. Translating it yields CASSHESTDTQYF. V and J are TRBV4-1 and TRBJ2-3; D is undetermined. In germline, CDR1 is MGHRA, CDR2 YSYEKL. This CDR3 comprises 13 residues. Trimming took off 3 bases at V and 0 bases at J, with 4 bases between the two ends.

In its sample, this clonotype was seen a few times. The J gene is TRBJ1-1, the V gene TRBV6-5; D remains unclear. Between the trimmed V and J ends, which lost 0 bases and 10 bases, there was a span of 15 bases. CDR3 length: 14 residues. Germline V lookup: CDR1 MNHEY, CDR2 SVGAGI. CDR3 DNA sequence: TGTGCCAGCAGTTACTCGAGGGAGGAGGGATCAGCTTTCTTT. It specifies CASSYSREEGSAFF.

There are a few counts of this clonotype. This chain links TRBV2 with TRBJ2-5; perhaps TRBD1 as D (6 bases). Trimming pared 9 bases from V and 4 bases from J, leaving 15 bases between. Germline V lookup: CDR1 SNHLY, CDR2 FYNNEI. CDR3 length: 13 residues. The CDR3 spells CASCLDRGETQYF. DNA of the CDR3: TGTGCCAGTTGCTTGGACAGAGGAGAGACCCAGTACTTC.

Turning to this clonotype: Given a much more abundant clone one base away, this may be a read error. The chain uses TRBV5-6 and TRBJ1-3; no firm D call. CDR3 length: 13 residues. Germline V lookup: CDR1 SGHDT, CDR2 YYEEEE. Trimming stripped 5 bases from V and 8 bases from J, with 14 bases between. As DNA, the CDR3 is TGTGCCAGCAGTGTAAATCCCTGGGACACCATATATTTT. Its protein is CASSVNPWDTIYF. Full variable domain (missing parts from reference TRBV5-6 and TRBJ1-3): DAGVTQSPTHLIKTRGQQVTLRCSPKSGHDTVSWYQQALGQGPQFIFQYYEEEERQRGNFPDRFSGHQFPNYSSELNVNALLLGDSALYLCASSVNPWDTIYFGEGSWLTVV.

The gene calls are TRBV28 and TRBJ2-7; TRBD2 is a possible D gene (5 bases). This CDR3 spans 15 amino acids. V was cut by 7 bases and J by 4 bases, with 20 bases left in between. Germline-derived CDR1 and CDR2 are MDHEN and SYDVKM. The CDR3 sequence: CASKDSAPGRYEQYF. The CDR3, as DNA: TGTGCCAGCAAAGATAGCGCCCCAGGCCGGTACGAGCAGTACTTC. The full variable domain, completed using reference TRBV28 and TRBJ2-7, is DVKVTQSSRYLVKRTGEKVFLECVQDMDHENMFWYRQDPGLGLRLIYFSYDVKMKEKGDIPEGYSVSREKKERFSLILESASTNQTSMYLCASKDSAPGRYEQYFGPGTRLTVT.

In its sample, this clonotype was seen many times. This chain uses TRBV19 with TRBJ1-1; 8 nucleotides agree with TRBD1. The ends lost 2 bases at V and 7 bases at J; junction bases unmatched: 3. Looked up from germline, CDR1 is LNHDA and CDR2 is SQIVND (reference sequence). The CDR3 has 13 amino acids. CDR3: CASSIQGAGEAFF. CDR3 sequence (DNA): TGTGCCAGTAGTATACAGGGGGCAGGTGAAGCTTTCTTT. Variable domain in full (rest from reference TRBV19 and TRBJ1-1): DGGITQSPKYLFRKEGQNVTLSCEQNLNHDAMYWYRQDPGQGLRLIYYSQIVNDFQKGDIAEGYSVSREKKESFPLTVTSAQKNPTAFYLCASSIQGAGEAFFGQGTRLTVV.

The chain employs TRBV12-3 or TRBV12-4 and TRBJ2-3, with D perhaps given as TRBD1 or TRBD2 (5 bases each). The CDR3 is 18 amino acids. V was pared by 6 bases and J by 2 bases, with 24 bases between. The CDR3: CASSLTFAGTEYTDTQYF. CDR3 nucleotides: TGTGCCAGCAGCCTTACCTTCGCCGGGACCGAGTACACAGATACGCAGTATTTT.